This T cell receptor (beta chain) is from a study of multiple sclerosis patients with progressive multifocal leukoencephalopathy. Sequencing was at survey level. Clones were read by immunoSEQ multiplex PCR, and TCRdb kept only the in-frame ones, dropping some. The sample carries 20,000 to 30,000 clones, under 95% recorded once. Described time point: around 12 months of natalizumab therapy. T1 marks 6 months and T2 marks 12 months of natalizumab therapy. The CDR3 spans 14 residues. V was cut by 6 bases and J by 6 bases, with 15 bases left in between. Germline V gives CDR1 SNHLY, CDR2 FYNNEI. The sequences come from PBMCs, collected from a patient treated with natalizumab. The chain uses TRBV2 and TRBJ2-1, with D unresolved. This receptor was taken from a man younger than 45 with multiple sclerosis. CDR3 DNA sequence: TGTGCCAGCAGGGCATCCTTCGTACGCAATGAGCAGTTCTTC. This sequence encodes CASRASFVRNEQFF.